The present TCR beta chain was sequenced within a study of cytomegalovirus exposure and HLA in healthy donors. Study results and caveats: Most TCR sequences were uncommon, yet certain public TCRs appeared in many donors. In a later analysis, compared with equally common non-associated chains, HLA-associated beta chains were more expanded.

This CDR3 comprises 10 residues. Trimming took 5 bases from V and 9 from J, leaving 8 bases between them. CDR1 is DFQATT and CDR2 is SNEGSKA in the germline V gene (reference sequence). The PCR contained 60 Vbeta and 13 Jbeta primers. The repertoire was sequenced with immunoSEQ multiplex PCR; TCRdb's copy has only in-frame clones and lacks some. The data contain 250,000 to 350,000 clones, about 66% of them singletons. About this clone: Its matching antigen is unknown.

Sample: PBMCs. This clonotype was sampled from a female donor in good health and CMV-seronegative. V gene TRBV20-1 combines with J gene TRBJ2-1; D uncertain. The CDR3 loop is CSAESVEQFF. The CDR3, as DNA: TGCAGTGCTGAGTCGGTTGAGCAGTTCTTC.